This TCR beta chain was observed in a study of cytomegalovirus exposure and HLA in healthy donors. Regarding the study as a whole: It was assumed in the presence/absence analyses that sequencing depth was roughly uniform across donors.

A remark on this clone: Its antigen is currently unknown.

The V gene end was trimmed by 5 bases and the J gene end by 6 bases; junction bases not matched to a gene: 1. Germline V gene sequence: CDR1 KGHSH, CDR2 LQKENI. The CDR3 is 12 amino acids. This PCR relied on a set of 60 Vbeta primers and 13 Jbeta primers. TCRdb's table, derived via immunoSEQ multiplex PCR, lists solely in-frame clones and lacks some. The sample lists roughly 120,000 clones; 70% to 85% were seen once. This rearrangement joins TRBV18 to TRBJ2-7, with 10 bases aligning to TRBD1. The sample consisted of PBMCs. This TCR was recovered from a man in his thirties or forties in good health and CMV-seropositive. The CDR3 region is CASSWTGGEQYF. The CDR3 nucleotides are TGTGCCAGCTCATGGACAGGGGGCGAGCAGTACTTC. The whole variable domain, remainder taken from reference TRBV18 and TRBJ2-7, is NAGVMQNPRHLVRRRGQEARLRCSPMKGHSHVYWYRQLPEEGLKFMVYLQKENIIDESGMPKERFSAEFPKEGPSILRIQQVVRGDSAAYFCASSWTGGEQYFGPGTRLTVT.